This T cell receptor (beta chain) was obtained from a study of T-cell memory formation after mild COVID-19. As for the study in general: Largely donor-specific TCR clusters were found.

TCRdb used MiXCR to reprocess the 5' RACE reads, holding one entry per CDR3 protein. The table has roughly 340,000 distinct CDR3 sequences, 20% to 25% seen once. Study conclusions and caveats: Later expanders leaned CD4+, whereas day 15 to 85 contracting clones were balanced CD4/CD8.

In this sample, this clonotype turned up many times. No antigen is known for it. The sequence was obtained from a young man who had mild COVID-19 (a few samples of this study predate the infection). Cell type and time point are not known. Sequenced material: PBMCs or a T cell subset sorted from them (not recorded which).

The CDR3 DNA is TGTGCCAGCAGCTCCCGACAGGCCTTGGGGGAACTGTTTTTT. This codes for CASSSRQALGELFF. The chain uses TRBV7-2 and TRBJ1-4, with a possible D match to TRBD1 (6 bases). The V end lost 4 bases, the J end lost 12 bases, and 18 bases lay between the germline ends. The CDR3 is 14 residues long. The germline V gene encodes CDR1 SGHTA and CDR2 FQGNSA.